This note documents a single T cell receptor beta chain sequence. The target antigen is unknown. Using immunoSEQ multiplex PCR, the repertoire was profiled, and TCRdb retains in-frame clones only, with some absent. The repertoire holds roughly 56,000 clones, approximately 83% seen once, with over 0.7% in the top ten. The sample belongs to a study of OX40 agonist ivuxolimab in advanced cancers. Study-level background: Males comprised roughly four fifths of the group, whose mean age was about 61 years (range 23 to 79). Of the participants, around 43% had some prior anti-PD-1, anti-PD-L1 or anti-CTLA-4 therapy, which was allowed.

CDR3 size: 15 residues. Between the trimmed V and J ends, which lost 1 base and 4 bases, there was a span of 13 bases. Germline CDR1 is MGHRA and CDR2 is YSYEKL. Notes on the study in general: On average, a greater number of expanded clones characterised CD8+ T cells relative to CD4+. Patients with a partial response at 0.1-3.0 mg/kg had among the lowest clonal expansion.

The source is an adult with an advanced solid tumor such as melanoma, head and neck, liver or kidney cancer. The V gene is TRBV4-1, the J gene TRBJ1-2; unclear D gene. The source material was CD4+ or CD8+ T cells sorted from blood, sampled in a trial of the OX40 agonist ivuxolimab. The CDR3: CASSQVTETVYGYTF. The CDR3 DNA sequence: TGCGCCAGCAGCCAAGTTACAGAAACAGTCTATGGCTACACCTTC.